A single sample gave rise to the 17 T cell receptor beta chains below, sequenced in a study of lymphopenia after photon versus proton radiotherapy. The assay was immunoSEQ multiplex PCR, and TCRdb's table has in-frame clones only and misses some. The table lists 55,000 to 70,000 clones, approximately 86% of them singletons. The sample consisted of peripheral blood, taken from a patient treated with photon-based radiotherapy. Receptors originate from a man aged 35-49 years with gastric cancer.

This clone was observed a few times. CDR3 bases: TGTGCCAGCAGCTCCCTTGGTCGGCCCCAGCATTTT. It yields the protein CASSSLGRPQHF. The V call is TRBV7-2, the J call TRBJ1-5, with D hard to call. Trimming stripped 4 bases from V and 9 bases from J, with 10 bases between. The CDR3 consists of 12 residues. CDR1 and CDR2 (germline): SGHTA, FQGNSA.

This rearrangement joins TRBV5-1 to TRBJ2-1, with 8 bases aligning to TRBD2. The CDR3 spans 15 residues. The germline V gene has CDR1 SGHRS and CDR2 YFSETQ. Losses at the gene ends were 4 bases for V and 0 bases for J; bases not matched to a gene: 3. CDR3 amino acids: CASSDTSGSYNEQFF. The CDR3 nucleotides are TGCGCCAGCAGCGACACTAGCGGCTCCTACAATGAGCAGTTCTTC.

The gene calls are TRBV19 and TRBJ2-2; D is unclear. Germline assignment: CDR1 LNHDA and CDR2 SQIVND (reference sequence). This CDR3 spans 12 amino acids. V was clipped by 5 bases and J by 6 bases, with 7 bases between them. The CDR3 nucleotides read TGTGCCAGTAGTCCATCTCCCGGGGAGCTGTTTTTT. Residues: CASSPSPGELFF.

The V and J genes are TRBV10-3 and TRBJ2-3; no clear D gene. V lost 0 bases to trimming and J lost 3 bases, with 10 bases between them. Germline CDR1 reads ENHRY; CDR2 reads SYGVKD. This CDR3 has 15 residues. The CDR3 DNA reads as TGTGCCATCAGTGAGTCCCCTGGGATGACAGATACGCAGTATTTT. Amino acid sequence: CAISESPGMTDTQYF.

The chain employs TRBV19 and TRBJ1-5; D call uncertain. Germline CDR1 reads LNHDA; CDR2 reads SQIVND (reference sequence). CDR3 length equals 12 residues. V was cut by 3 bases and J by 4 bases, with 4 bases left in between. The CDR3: CASSIANQPQHF. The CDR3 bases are TGTGCCAGTAGTATTGCAAATCAGCCCCAGCATTTT.

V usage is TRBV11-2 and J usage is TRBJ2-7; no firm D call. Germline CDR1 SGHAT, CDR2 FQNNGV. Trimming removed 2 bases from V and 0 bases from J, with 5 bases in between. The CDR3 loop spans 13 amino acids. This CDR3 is CASSLTDSYEQYF. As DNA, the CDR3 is TGTGCCAGCAGCTTAACTGACTCCTACGAGCAGTACTTC.

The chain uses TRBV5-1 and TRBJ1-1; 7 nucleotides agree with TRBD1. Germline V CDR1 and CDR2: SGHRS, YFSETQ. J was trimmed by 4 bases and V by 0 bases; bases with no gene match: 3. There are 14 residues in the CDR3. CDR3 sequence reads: CASSLGAGGTEAFF. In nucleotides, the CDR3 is TGCGCCAGCAGCTTGGGGGCAGGGGGCACTGAAGCTTTCTTT.

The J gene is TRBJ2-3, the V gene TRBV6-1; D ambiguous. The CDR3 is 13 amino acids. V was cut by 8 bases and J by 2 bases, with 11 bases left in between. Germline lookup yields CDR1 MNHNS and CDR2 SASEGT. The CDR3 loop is CASGLGHTDTQYF. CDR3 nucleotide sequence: TGTGCCAGCGGCCTCGGGCACACAGATACGCAGTATTTT.

The CDR3: CASSPGSPREKLFF. The DNA of the CDR3 is TGTGCCAGCTCACCAGGTTCCCCTAGGGAAAAACTGTTTTTT. The chain links TRBV18 to TRBJ1-4, with D unclear. The germline V and J ends were trimmed by 2 bases and 8 bases, with 12 bases remaining between them. Germline CDR1 is KGHSH and CDR2 is LQKENI. CDR3 length: 14 residues.

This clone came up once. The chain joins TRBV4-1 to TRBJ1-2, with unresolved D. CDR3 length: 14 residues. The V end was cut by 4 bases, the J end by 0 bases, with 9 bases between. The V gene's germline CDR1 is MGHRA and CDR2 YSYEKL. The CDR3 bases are TGCGCCAGCAGCCCTCGAGCCCCTAACTATGGCTACACCTTC. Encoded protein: CASSPRAPNYGYTF.

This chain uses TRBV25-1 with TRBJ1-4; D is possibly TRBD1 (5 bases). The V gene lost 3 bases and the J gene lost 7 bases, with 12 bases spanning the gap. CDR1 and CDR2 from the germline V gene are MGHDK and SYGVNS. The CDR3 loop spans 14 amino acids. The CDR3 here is CASSDRLGVEKLFF. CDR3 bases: TGTGCCAGCAGTGATCGACTAGGGGTTGAAAAACTGTTTTTT.

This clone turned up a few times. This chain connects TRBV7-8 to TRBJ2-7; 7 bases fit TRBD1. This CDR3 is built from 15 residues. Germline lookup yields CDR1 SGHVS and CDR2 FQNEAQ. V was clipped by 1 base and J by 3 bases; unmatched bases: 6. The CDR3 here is CASSLGFQGVYEQYF. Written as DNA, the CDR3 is TGTGCCAGCAGCTTAGGTTTCCAGGGGGTCTACGAGCAGTACTTC.

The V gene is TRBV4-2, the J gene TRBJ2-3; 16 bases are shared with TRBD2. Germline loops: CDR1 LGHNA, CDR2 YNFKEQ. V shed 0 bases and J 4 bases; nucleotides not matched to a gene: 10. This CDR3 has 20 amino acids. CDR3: CASSQEGTSGGAMISDTQYF. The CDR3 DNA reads TGTGCCAGCAGCCAAGAAGGGACTAGCGGGGGGGCCATGATCTCAGATACGCAGTATTTT.

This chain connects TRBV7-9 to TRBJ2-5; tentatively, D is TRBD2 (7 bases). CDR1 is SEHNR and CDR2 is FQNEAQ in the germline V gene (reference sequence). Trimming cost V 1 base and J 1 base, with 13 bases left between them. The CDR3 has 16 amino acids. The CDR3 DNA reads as TGTGCCAGCAGCTTAGGGGTCGGGGGGCCCCAAGAGACCCAGTACTTC. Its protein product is CASSLGVGGPQETQYF.

This chain's CDR3 is CASSGGGRNVNEKLFF. The CDR3 nucleotides are TGTGCCAGCAGTGGAGGGGGGCGGAACGTTAATGAAAAACTGTTTTTT. The chain links TRBV6-1 to TRBJ1-4; D possibly corresponds to TRBD1 (6 bases). Germline V gene lookup returns CDR1 MNHNS and CDR2 SASEGT. This CDR3 is 16 amino acids long. Trimming took 4 bases from V and 4 from J, leaving 16 bases between them.

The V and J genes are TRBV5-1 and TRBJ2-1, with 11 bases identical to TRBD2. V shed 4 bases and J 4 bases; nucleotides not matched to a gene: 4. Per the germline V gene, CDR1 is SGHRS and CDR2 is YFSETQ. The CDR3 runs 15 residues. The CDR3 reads CASSEGTSGYNEQFF. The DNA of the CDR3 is TGCGCCAGCAGCGAAGGGACTAGCGGATACAATGAGCAGTTCTTC. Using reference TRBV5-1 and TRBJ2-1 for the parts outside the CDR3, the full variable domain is KAGVTQTPRYLIKTRGQQVTLSCSPISGHRSVSWYQQTPGQGLQFLFEYFSETQRNKGNFPGRFSGRQFSNSRSEMNVSTLELGDSALYLCASSEGTSGYNEQFFGPGTRLTVL.

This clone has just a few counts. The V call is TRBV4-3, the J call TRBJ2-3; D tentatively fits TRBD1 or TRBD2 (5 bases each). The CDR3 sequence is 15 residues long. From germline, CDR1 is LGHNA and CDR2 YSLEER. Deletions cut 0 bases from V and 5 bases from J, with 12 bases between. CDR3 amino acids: CASSQDKTRGDTQYF. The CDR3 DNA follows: TGCGCCAGCAGCCAAGACAAAACTAGGGGAGATACGCAGTATTTT.